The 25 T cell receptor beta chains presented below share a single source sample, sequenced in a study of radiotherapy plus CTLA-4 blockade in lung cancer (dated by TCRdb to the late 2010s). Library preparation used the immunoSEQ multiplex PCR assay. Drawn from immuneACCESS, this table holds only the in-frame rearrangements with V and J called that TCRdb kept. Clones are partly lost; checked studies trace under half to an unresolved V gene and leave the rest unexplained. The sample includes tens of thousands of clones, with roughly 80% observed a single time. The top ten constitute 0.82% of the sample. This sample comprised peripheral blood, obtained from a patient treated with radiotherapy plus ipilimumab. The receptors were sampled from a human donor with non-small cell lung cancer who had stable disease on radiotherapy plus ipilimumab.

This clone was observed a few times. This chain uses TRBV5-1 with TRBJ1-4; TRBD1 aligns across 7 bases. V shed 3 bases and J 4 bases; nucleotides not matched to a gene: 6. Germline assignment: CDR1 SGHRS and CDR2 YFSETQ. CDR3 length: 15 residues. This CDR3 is CASSSRQGINEKLFF. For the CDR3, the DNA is TGCGCCAGCAGCTCCAGACAGGGTATTAATGAAAAACTGTTTTTT.

This CDR3 is CASSSPGSGGSGYNEQFF. CDR3 DNA sequence: TGTGCCAGCAGCTCGCCGGGTTCGGGCGGGAGCGGGTACAATGAGCAGTTCTTC. The gene calls are TRBV7-3 and TRBJ2-1; TRBD2 aligns across 7 bases. Germline CDR1 is SGHTA and CDR2 is FQGTGA. With 4 bases clipped from V and 4 bases from J, the junction kept 16 bases outside the gene matches. The CDR3 is made up of 18 amino acids. The full variable domain, its missing parts supplied by reference TRBV7-3 and TRBJ2-1, is GAGVSQTPSNKVTEKGKYVELRCDPISGHTALYWYRQSLGQGPEFLIYFQGTGAADDSGLPNDRFFAVRPEGSVSTLKIQRTERGDSAVYLCASSSPGSGGSGYNEQFFGPGTRLTVL.

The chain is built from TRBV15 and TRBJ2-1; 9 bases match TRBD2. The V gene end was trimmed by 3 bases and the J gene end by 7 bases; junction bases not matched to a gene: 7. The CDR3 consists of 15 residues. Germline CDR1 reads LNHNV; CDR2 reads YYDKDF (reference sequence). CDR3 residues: CATSREGLAVNEQFF. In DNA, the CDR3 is TGTGCCACCAGCAGGGAGGGACTAGCCGTGAATGAGCAGTTCTTC.

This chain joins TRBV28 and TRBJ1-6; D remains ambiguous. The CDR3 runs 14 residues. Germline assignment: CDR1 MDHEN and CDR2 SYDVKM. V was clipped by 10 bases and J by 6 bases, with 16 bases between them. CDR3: CAIHGGYGNSPLHF. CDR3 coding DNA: TGTGCCATCCACGGAGGGTACGGTAATTCACCCCTCCACTTT.

In DNA form, the CDR3 reads TGTGCCAGCAGCTTGGAACAGGGGGCGGGTCAGCCCCAGCATTTT. The encoded protein is CASSLEQGAGQPQHF. The chain joins TRBV5-8 to TRBJ1-5; 9 bases are a match to TRBD1. This CDR3 contains 15 residues. J lost 6 bases, V lost 0 bases, and 4 bases had no gene match. Germline lookup yields CDR1 SGHTS and CDR2 YDEGEE.

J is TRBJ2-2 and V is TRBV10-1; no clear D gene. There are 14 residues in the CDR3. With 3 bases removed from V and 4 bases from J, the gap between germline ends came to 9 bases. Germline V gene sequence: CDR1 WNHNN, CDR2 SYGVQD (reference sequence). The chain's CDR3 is CASSEGGFTGELFF. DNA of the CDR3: TGCGCCAGCAGTGAAGGCGGTTTCACCGGGGAGCTGTTTTTT.

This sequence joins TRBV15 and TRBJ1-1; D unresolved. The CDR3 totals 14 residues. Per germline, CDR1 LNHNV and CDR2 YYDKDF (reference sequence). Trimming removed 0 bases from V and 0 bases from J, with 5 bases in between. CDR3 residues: CATSRDSLNTEAFF. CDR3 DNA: TGTGCCACCAGCAGAGACAGTTTGAACACTGAAGCTTTCTTT.

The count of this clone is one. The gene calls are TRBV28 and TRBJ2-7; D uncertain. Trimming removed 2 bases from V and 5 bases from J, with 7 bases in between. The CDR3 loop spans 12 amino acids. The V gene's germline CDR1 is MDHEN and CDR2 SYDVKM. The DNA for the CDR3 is TGTGCCAGCAGTTTAATCAGGAACGAGCAGTACTTC. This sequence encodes CASSLIRNEQYF.

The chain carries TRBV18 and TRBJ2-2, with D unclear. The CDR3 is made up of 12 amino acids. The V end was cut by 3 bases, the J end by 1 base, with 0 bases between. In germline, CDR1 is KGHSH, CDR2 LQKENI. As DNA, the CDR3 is TGTGCCAGCTCACCGAACACCGGGGAGCTGTTTTTT. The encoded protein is CASSPNTGELFF.

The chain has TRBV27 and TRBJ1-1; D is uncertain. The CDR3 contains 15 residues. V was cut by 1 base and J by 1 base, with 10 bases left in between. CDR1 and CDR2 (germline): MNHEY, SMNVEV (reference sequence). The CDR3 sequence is CASSLFGRRNTEAFF. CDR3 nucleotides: TGTGCCAGCAGTTTATTTGGCAGGAGGAACACTGAAGCTTTCTTT.

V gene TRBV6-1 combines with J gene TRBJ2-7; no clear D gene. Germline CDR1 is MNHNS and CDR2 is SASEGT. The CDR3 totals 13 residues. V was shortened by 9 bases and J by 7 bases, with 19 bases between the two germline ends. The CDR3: CASKDQTRWEQYF. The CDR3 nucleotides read TGTGCCAGTAAAGACCAGACTCGGTGGGAGCAGTACTTC.

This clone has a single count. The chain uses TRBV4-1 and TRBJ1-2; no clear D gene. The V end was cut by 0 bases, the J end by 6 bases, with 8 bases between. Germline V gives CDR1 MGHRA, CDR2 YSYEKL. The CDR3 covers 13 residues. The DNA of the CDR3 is TGCGCCAGCAGCCAAGATTTGGGGAATGGCTACACCTTC. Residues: CASSQDLGNGYTF.

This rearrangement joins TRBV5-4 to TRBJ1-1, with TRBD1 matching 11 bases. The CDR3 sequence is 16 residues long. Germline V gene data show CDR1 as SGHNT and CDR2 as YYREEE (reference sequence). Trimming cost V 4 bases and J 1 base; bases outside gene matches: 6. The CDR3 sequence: CASSTPGTGGNTEAFF. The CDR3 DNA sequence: TGTGCCAGCAGCACCCCCGGGACAGGGGGGAACACTGAAGCTTTCTTT.

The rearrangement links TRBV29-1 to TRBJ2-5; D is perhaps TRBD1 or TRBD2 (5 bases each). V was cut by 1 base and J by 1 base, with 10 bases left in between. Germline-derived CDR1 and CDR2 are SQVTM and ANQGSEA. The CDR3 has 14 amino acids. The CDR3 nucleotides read TGCAGCGTTGAAGTAGGGACCGGCCAAGAGACCCAGTACTTC. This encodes CSVEVGTGQETQYF.

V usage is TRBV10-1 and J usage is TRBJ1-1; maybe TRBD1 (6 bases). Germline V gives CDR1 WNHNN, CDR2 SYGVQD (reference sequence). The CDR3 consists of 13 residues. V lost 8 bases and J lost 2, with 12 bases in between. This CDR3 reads CASGRTANTEAFF. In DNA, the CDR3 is TGCGCCAGCGGGAGGACAGCAAACACTGAAGCTTTCTTT.

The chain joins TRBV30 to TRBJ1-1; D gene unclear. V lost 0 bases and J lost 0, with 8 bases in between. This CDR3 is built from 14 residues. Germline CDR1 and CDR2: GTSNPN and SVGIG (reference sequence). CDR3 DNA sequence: TGTGCCTGGAGTGTGGGGAGGATGAACACTGAAGCTTTCTTT. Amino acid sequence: CAWSVGRMNTEAFF.

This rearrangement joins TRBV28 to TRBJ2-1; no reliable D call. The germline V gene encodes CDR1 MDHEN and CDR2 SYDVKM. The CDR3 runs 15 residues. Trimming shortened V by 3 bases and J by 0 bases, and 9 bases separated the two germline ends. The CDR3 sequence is CASSFISGSYNEQFF. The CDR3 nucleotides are TGTGCCAGCAGTTTTATATCGGGCTCCTACAATGAGCAGTTCTTC.

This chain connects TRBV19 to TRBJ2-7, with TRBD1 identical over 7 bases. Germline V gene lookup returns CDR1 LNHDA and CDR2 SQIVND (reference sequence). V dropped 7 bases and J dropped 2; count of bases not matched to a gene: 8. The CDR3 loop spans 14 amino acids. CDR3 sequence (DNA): TGTGCCAGTAACGGCGCAGGGACAGCCTACGAGCAGTACTTC. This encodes CASNGAGTAYEQYF.

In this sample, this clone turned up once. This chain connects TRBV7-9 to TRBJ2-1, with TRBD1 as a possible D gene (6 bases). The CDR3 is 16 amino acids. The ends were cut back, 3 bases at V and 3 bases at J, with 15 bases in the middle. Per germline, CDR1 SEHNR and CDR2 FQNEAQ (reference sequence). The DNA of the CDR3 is TGTGCCAGCAGCTTGATGAGGACAGCCGACTACAATGAGCAGTTCTTC. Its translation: CASSLMRTADYNEQFF.

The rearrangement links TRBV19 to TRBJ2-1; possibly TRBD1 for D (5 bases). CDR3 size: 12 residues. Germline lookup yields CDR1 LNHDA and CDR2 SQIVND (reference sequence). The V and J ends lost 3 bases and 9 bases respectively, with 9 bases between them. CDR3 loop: CASSIRGTEQFF. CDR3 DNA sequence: TGTGCCAGTAGTATTAGGGGAACTGAGCAGTTCTTC. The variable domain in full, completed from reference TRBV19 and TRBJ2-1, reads DGGITQSPKYLFRKEGQNVTLSCEQNLNHDAMYWYRQDPGQGLRLIYYSQIVNDFQKGDIAEGYSVSREKKESFPLTVTSAQKNPTAFYLCASSIRGTEQFFGPGTRLTVL.

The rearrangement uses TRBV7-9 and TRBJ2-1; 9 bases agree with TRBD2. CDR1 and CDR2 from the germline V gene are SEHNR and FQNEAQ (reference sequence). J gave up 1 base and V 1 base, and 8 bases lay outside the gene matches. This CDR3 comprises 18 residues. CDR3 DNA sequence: TGTGCCAGCAGCTTAGTCGCGGGAGGGCCTCATTCCTACAATGAGCAGTTCTTC. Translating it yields CASSLVAGGPHSYNEQFF.

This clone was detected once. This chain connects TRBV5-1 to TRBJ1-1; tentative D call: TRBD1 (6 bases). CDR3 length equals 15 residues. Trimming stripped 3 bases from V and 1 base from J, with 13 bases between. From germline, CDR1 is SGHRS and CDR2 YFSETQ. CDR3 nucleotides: TGCGCCAGCAGCTGGAGGGGGAAGGGGAACACTGAAGCTTTCTTT. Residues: CASSWRGKGNTEAFF.

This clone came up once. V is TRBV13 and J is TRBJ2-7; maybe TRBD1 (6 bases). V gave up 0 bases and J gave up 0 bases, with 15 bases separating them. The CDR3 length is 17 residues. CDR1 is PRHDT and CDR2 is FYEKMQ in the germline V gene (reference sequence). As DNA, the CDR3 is TGTGCCAGCAGCTTAGGAGGACAGAGGAAAAGCTCCTACGAGCAGTACTTC. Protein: CASSLGGQRKSSYEQYF.

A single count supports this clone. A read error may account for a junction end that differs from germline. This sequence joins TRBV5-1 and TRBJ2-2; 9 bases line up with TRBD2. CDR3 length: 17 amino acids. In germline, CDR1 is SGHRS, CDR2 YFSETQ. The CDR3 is CASSLPSGVVNTEELFF. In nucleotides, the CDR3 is TGCGCCAGCAGCTTGCCTAGCGGGGTCGTAAACACCGAGGAGCTGTTTTTT.

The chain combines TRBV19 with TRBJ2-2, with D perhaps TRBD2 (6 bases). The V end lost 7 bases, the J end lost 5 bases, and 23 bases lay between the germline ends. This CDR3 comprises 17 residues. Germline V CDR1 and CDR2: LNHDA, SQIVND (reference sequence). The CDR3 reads CASKGILSGLGTGELFF. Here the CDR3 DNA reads TGTGCCAGTAAGGGGATTCTTAGCGGCCTAGGGACCGGGGAGCTGTTTTTT. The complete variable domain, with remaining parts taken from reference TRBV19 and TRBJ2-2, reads DGGITQSPKYLFRKEGQNVTLSCEQNLNHDAMYWYRQDPGQGLRLIYYSQIVNDFQKGDIAEGYSVSREKKESFPLTVTSAQKNPTAFYLCASKGILSGLGTGELFFGEGSRLTVL.